The 14 T cell receptor beta chains listed next were all sequenced from one sample in a study of spatial heterogeneity in lung cancer. MiXCR was run by TCRdb on the 5' RACE reads, yielding one entry per CDR3 protein. Of roughly 3,900 distinct CDR3 sequences in the sample, approximately 8.9% were seen once. This sample's time point: sample taken at primary tumor resection. Unsorted whole RNA of tumor, nontumor lung or frozen PBMC was sequenced. Sequencing used PBMCs, obtained at surgery. The receptors derive from a female donor with early-stage non-small cell lung cancer.

This clonotype occurred many times. The rearrangement uses TRBV30 and TRBJ2-7; TRBD1 agrees at 8 bases. Germline CDR1 is GTSNPN and CDR2 is SVGIG (reference sequence). Trimming took 3 bases from V and 0 from J; bases not matched to a gene: 7. This CDR3 has 15 amino acids. CDR3 in amino acids: CAWSDPGQGSYEQYF. CDR3 sequence (DNA): TGTGCCTGGAGCGACCCCGGACAGGGCTCCTACGAGCAGTACTTC.

This clonotype showed up many times. This chain connects TRBV7-2 to TRBJ2-5; TRBD2 agrees at 9 bases. The CDR3 is made up of 17 amino acids. Per the germline V gene, CDR1 is SGHTA and CDR2 is FQGNSA. V was clipped by 5 bases and J by 0 bases; unmatched bases: 10. CDR3 nucleotides: TGTGCCAGCAGCCACTCGCGGGGGGGTTCGTACCAAGAGACCCAGTACTTC. It encodes CASSHSRGGSYQETQYF.

This clonotype was detected ten times or more. The gene calls are TRBV19 and TRBJ2-1; 11 bases agree with TRBD1. V lost 9 bases to trimming and J lost 5 bases; unmatched junction nucleotides: 9. This CDR3 comprises 15 residues. CDR1 and CDR2 from the germline V gene are LNHDA and SQIVND (reference sequence). CDR3 loop: CASTPRDRGNNEQFF. DNA of the CDR3: TGTGCCAGCACCCCCCGGGACAGGGGGAACAATGAGCAGTTCTTC. Based on the CDR3 plus reference TRBV19 and TRBJ2-1, the full variable domain is DGGITQSPKYLFRKEGQNVTLSCEQNLNHDAMYWYRQDPGQGLRLIYYSQIVNDFQKGDIAEGYSVSREKKESFPLTVTSAQKNPTAFYLCASTPRDRGNNEQFFGPGTRLTVL.

By frequency in the sample, this clonotype is medium-sized. V usage is TRBV7-9 and J usage is TRBJ2-3; D unclear. The V gene's germline CDR1 is SEHNR and CDR2 FQNEAQ (reference sequence). The V and J ends lost 2 bases and 1 base respectively, with 10 bases between them. This CDR3 comprises 15 residues. This CDR3 reads CASSLTGLRTDTQYF. CDR3 DNA: TGTGCCAGCAGCTTAACCGGGCTCCGCACAGATACGCAGTATTTT.

V and J are TRBV30 and TRBJ2-5; D tentatively reads TRBD1 or TRBD2 (7 bases each). The CDR3 is 16 residues long. Germline V gives CDR1 GTSNPN, CDR2 SVGIG (reference sequence). The V end lost 8 bases, the J end lost 5 bases, and 27 bases lay between the germline ends. As DNA, the CDR3 is TGTGCCAGGACCTTCCCCAGGGGGGCAGCGGGGGAGACCCAGTACTTC. Encoded protein: CARTFPRGAAGETQYF.

This clonotype was seen many times. The genes are TRBV18 and TRBJ1-5; 9 nucleotides match TRBD1. Looked up from germline, CDR1 is KGHSH and CDR2 is LQKENI. V shed 3 bases, J shed 3 bases, and the junction held 6 bases outside the gene matches. This CDR3 spans 16 amino acids. The CDR3 sequence is CASSPGTGTTNQPQHF. In DNA form, the CDR3 reads TGTGCCAGCTCACCGGGGACAGGGACCACCAATCAGCCCCAGCATTTT.

There are many counts of this clonotype. CDR3 residues: CASSLGAGVYEQFF. CDR3 in DNA: TGTGCCAGCAGCTTAGGGGCAGGGGTATATGAGCAGTTCTTC. The chain is built from TRBV7-9 and TRBJ2-1; D is perhaps TRBD1 (6 bases). Germline V CDR1 and CDR2: SEHNR, FQNEAQ (reference sequence). The CDR3 covers 14 residues. V was cut by 1 base and J by 8 bases, with 12 bases left in between.

This clonotype was found many times. The V and J genes are TRBV5-1 and TRBJ1-6; perhaps TRBD1 as D (5 bases). Germline V gene sequence: CDR1 SGHRS, CDR2 YFSETQ. V shed 3 bases and J shed 10 bases, with 11 bases lying between them. There are 13 residues in the CDR3. The CDR3 reads CASSWGDGSPLHF. CDR3 coding DNA: TGCGCCAGCAGCTGGGGCGATGGCTCACCCCTCCACTTT.

This clonotype was counted a single time. The chain is built from TRBV5-1 and TRBJ2-6; 7 nucleotides align to TRBD1. After removal of 0 bases from V and 2 bases from J, the junction contained 5 bases not matched to a gene. Germline CDR1 SGHRS, CDR2 YFSETQ. This CDR3 comprises 17 residues. The CDR3, as DNA: TGCGCCAGCAGCTTGGAACCCCAGGGGGCTGGGGCCAACGTCCTGACTTTC. This sequence encodes CASSLEPQGAGANVLTF.

This clonotype is categorized as medium-sized. The CDR3 spells CASSDALQTYEQYF. The CDR3 nucleotides read TGTGCCAGCAGTGATGCACTGCAAACCTACGAGCAGTACTTC. The gene calls are TRBV6-1 and TRBJ2-7, with no clear D. This CDR3 is built from 14 residues. Trimming stripped 3 bases from V and 2 bases from J, with 11 bases between. From germline, CDR1 is MNHNS and CDR2 SASEGT.

This clonotype was recorded at least ten times. The V gene is TRBV24-1, the J gene TRBJ2-5, with no clear D. The CDR3 consists of 15 residues. V lost 5 bases and J 4 bases, leaving 16 bases between the germline ends. Germline V lookup: CDR1 KGHDR, CDR2 SFDVKD. This chain's CDR3 is CATSVSDRGRETQYF. The CDR3 DNA is TGTGCCACCAGTGTCTCGGACCGTGGGCGAGAGACCCAGTACTTC.

Ten or more counts support this clonotype. The V gene is TRBV2, the J gene TRBJ1-5; D unresolved. The CDR3 spans 13 residues. With 4 bases removed from V and 5 bases from J, the gap between germline ends came to 9 bases. From germline, CDR1 is SNHLY and CDR2 FYNNEI. This chain's CDR3 is CASSVVPDQPQHF. The DNA of the CDR3 is TGTGCCAGCAGTGTAGTGCCTGATCAGCCCCAGCATTTT.

This clonotype showed up just a few times. The chain couples TRBV12-3 or TRBV12-4 to TRBJ1-6; TRBD1 matches at 8 bases. The CDR3 is 17 residues long. The junction had 6 bases not matched to a gene; V was cut back by 5 bases and J by 0 bases. CDR3 nucleotides: TGTGCCAGCAGTCCCGGGGACAGGAGCTCCTATAATTCACCCCTCCACTTT. Protein: CASSPGDRSSYNSPLHF.

This clonotype was detected many times. The rearrangement joins TRBV29-1 to TRBJ1-2, with a tentative D call TRBD1 (5 bases). V lost 4 bases and J 8 bases, leaving 17 bases between the germline ends. Germline CDR1 and CDR2: SQVTM and ANQGSEA. CDR3 length: 13 amino acids. The CDR3 nucleotides read TGCAGCGTTGTCCCAGAGGGGATGGGCGGCTACACCTTC. It is translated as CSVVPEGMGGYTF. Based on the CDR3 plus reference TRBV29-1 and TRBJ1-2, the full variable domain is SAVISQKPSRDICQRGTSLTIQCQVDSQVTMMFWYRQQPGQSLTLIATANQGSEATYESGFVIDKFPISRPNLTFSTLTVSNMSPEDSSIYLCSVVPEGMGGYTFGSGTRLTVV.